A selection of T cell receptor beta chains follows, all from one sample in a study of blood T cell repertoires in COVID-19. Produced via immunoSEQ multiplex PCR; TCRdb's table is partial and in-frame only. The sample carries 490,000 or so clones, roughly 90% recorded once. Specimen: PBMCs or T cells enriched from blood (not recorded which). The receptors originated from a woman in her thirties or forties who had recovered from COVID-19. CDR3s include the opening cysteine and the closing phenylalanine or tryptophan. Fields, in order: J gene, V gene, clone size, D gene, CDR3 protein, CDR3 DNA. The D gene is left open where the match is weak. Size values are once, few and many counts, or a class for expanded clones, and some rows have none.

>TRBJ2-2|TRBV9|once|TRBD2
CASSETGGANTGELFF
TGTGCCAGCAGCGAAACTGGGGGGGCGAACACCGGGGAGCTGTTTTTT
>TRBJ2-5|TRBV20-1|-|-
CSASGQVEETQYF
TGCAGTGCTAGTGGGCAGGTCGAAGAGACCCAGTACTTC
>TRBJ2-5|TRBV24-1|-|-
CATSDLQGPKETQYF
TGTGCCACCAGTGACCTCCAGGGCCCGAAAGAGACCCAGTACTTC
>TRBJ2-5|TRBV3-1/TRBV3-2|-|TRBD2
CASSQWGLAGWDQETQYF
TGTGCCAGCAGCCAATGGGGACTAGCGGGATGGGACCAAGAGACCCAGTACTTC
>TRBJ1-1|TRBV28|-|-
CASSLVRGFATEAFF
TGTGCCAGCAGTTTAGTGAGGGGGTTCGCGACTGAAGCTTTCTTT
>TRBJ2-1|TRBV19|-|-
CASSNSGTPSSYNEQFF
TGTGCCAGTAGTAATTCCGGGACTCCAAGCTCCTACAATGAGCAGTTCTTC
>TRBJ2-7|TRBV5-4|-|TRBD1
CASSLNRGPTYEQYF
TGTGCCAGCAGCTTGAACAGGGGGCCAACCTACGAGCAGTACTTC
>TRBJ2-7|TRBV6-5|few|-
CASSYGPRDSAYEQYF
TGTGCCAGCAGCTACGGTCCCCGGGACTCAGCCTACGAGCAGTACTTC
>TRBJ2-7|TRBV28|-|-
CASSLQVPGEQYF
TGTGCCAGCAGTTTACAGGTCCCGGGGGAGCAGTACTTC
>TRBJ1-1|TRBV27|once|TRBD1
CASSFGRRGGFANTEAFF
TGTGCCAGCAGTTTTGGCCGCCGAGGGGGCTTTGCGAACACTGAAGCTTTCTTT
>TRBJ2-3|TRBV27|-|-
CASSRNTDTQYF
TGTGCCAGCAGTCGTAACACAGATACGCAGTATTTT
>TRBJ1-6|TRBV9|-|TRBD1
CASSGGQGNSPLHF
TGTGCCAGCAGCGGGGGACAGGGTAATTCACCCCTCCACTTT
>TRBJ2-4|TRBV20-1|-|-
CSASGTAEVGIQYF
TGCAGTGCTAGTGGGACCGCGGAGGTAGGCATTCAGTACTTC
>TRBJ2-7|TRBV11-3|-|-
CASSQGGYEQYF
TGTGCCAGCAGCCAGGGGGGATACGAGCAGTACTTC
>TRBJ2-7|TRBV5-6|-|-
CASSPGDYEQYF
TGTGCCAGCAGCCCGGGGGACTACGAGCAGTACTTC
>TRBJ1-2|TRBV9|once|TRBD1
CASSVAVNGIGQGFGYTF
TGTGCCAGCAGCGTAGCTGTGAATGGGATCGGACAGGGCTTCGGCTACACCTTC
>TRBJ1-5|TRBV19|-|-
CASSEQGLDNQPQHF
TGTGCCAGTAGTGAACAAGGTCTAGATAATCAGCCCCAGCATTTT
>TRBJ1-2|TRBV11-2|once|TRBD1
CASIRGTGYGYTF
TGTGCCAGCATCAGGGGGACAGGGTATGGCTACACCTTC
>TRBJ1-1|TRBV4-3|-|-
CASSHEGRGTEAFF
TGCGCCAGCAGCCATGAAGGAAGGGGGACTGAAGCTTTCTTT
>TRBJ1-2|TRBV5-4|-|TRBD1
CASSSQGLYGYTF
TGTGCCAGCAGCTCACAGGGGCTCTATGGCTACACCTTC
>TRBJ2-1|TRBV27|-|TRBD2
CASSFGLAGGSGEQFF
TGTGCCAGCAGTTTTGGACTAGCGGGAGGGAGCGGTGAGCAGTTCTTC
>TRBJ2-7|TRBV15|-|-
CATRDSKRASYEQYF
TGTGCCACCAGAGATTCTAAGCGGGCCTCCTACGAGCAGTACTTC
>TRBJ2-5|TRBV27|-|TRBD2
CASSFPSGTQYF
TGTGCCAGCAGTTTTCCTAGCGGCACCCAGTACTTC
>TRBJ2-5|TRBV5-5|few|-
CASSSGPSGIETQYF
TGTGCCAGCAGCTCCGGGCCCTCCGGGATTGAGACCCAGTACTTC
>TRBJ1-1|TRBV29-1|-|TRBD1
CSGDRGQANTEAFF
TGCAGCGGGGACAGGGGGCAAGCGAACACTGAAGCTTTCTTT
>TRBJ2-7|TRBV11-3|-|TRBD2
CASSSEREGDIEQYF
TGTGCCAGCAGCTCGGAGCGGGAGGGGGACATCGAGCAGTACTTC
>TRBJ2-7|TRBV5-1|-|-
CASSVEPGGWVEQYF
TGCGCCAGCAGCGTAGAACCAGGGGGGTGGGTCGAGCAGTACTTC
>TRBJ2-7|TRBV5-1|-|-
CASSLGARLAGTYEQYF
TGCGCCAGCAGCTTGGGGGCCCGGTTGGCGGGGACTTACGAGCAGTACTTC
>TRBJ1-2|TRBV5-1|-|TRBD1
CASSLDHPGDRGRGYTF
TGCGCCAGCAGCTTAGACCATCCTGGGGACAGGGGAAGAGGCTACACCTTC
>TRBJ1-2|TRBV7-9|-|TRBD1
CASSGQGQNYGYTF
TGTGCCAGCAGCGGACAGGGACAGAACTATGGCTACACCTTC
>TRBJ2-1|TRBV3-1/TRBV3-2|once|-
CASSRRGTEDNEQFF
TGTGCCAGCAGCCGGCGGGGAACCGAGGACAATGAGCAGTTCTTC
>TRBJ1-1|TRBV20-1|-|-
CSVSQNTEAFF
TGCAGTGTTTCCCAGAACACTGAAGCTTTCTTT
>TRBJ1-1|TRBV7-2|-|TRBD1
CASSLYPGGYTEAFF
TGTGCCAGCAGCTTATATCCAGGGGGCTACACTGAAGCTTTCTTT
>TRBJ2-1|TRBV6-2/TRBV6-3|-|TRBD1
CASSYWDRKQFF
TGTGCCAGCAGTTACTGGGACAGAAAGCAGTTCTTC
>TRBJ1-1|TRBV6-5|-|-
CASKASQNTEAFF
TGTGCCAGCAAAGCCTCTCAGAACACTGAAGCTTTCTTT
>TRBJ2-7|TRBV5-1|-|TRBD1
CASSSTGGRSYEQYF
TGCGCCAGCAGCTCTACAGGGGGCAGGTCCTACGAGCAGTACTTC
>TRBJ1-1|TRBV30|-|-
CAWSTRTGSWGTEAFF
TGTGCCTGGAGTACCCGAACAGGGTCCTGGGGCACTGAAGCTTTCTTT
>TRBJ2-1|TRBV21-1|-|-
CASSKITGEGSSYNEQFF
TGTGCCAGCAGCAAAATTACAGGGGAAGGGAGCTCCTACAATGAGCAGTTCTTC
>TRBJ2-7|TRBV5-8|-|-
CASSFRQEQYF
TGTGCCAGCAGCTTCAGACAGGAGCAGTACTTC
>TRBJ1-6|TRBV19|-|TRBD1
CASTLGQGVNSPLHF
TGTGCCAGTACACTAGGACAGGGAGTTAATTCACCCCTCCACTTT
>TRBJ1-1|TRBV18|-|-
CASSSSLGNTEAFF
TGTGCCAGCTCCTCTAGCCTAGGGAACACTGAAGCTTTCTTT
>TRBJ2-7|TRBV5-6|-|-
CASSLGGTTYEQYF
TGTGCCAGCAGCTTGGGTGGGACAACCTACGAGCAGTACTTC
>TRBJ1-5|TRBV7-2|-|-
CASSSQGYSNQPQHF
TGTGCCAGCAGCTCACAGGGATACAGCAATCAGCCCCAGCATTTT
>TRBJ2-1|TRBV27|-|-
CASSRRGNPSYNEQFF
TGTGCCTCCTCAAGAAGGGGCAACCCTTCATACAATGAGCAGTTCTTC
>TRBJ1-2|TRBV19|-|TRBD1
CASTTLTGVTNYGYTF
TGTGCCAGTACCACCTTGACAGGGGTAACTAACTATGGCTACACCTTC
>TRBJ2-1|TRBV4-3|-|-
CASSLGTLRGYNEQFF
TGCGCCAGCAGCCTCGGGACACTCAGAGGGTACAATGAGCAGTTCTTC
>TRBJ1-5|TRBV29-1|-|-
CSARQATNQPQHF
TGCAGCGCCCGACAGGCAACAAATCAGCCCCAGCATTTT
>TRBJ2-1|TRBV27|-|-
CASRDLNEQFF
TGTGCCAGCAGAGACTTGAATGAGCAGTTCTTC
>TRBJ2-7|TRBV6-2/TRBV6-3|-|TRBD2
CASSYFSGGEQYF
TGTGCCAGCAGTTACTTCTCGGGGGGCGAGCAGTACTTC
>TRBJ1-5|TRBV10-3|-|-
CASHESAGDQPQHF
TGTGCCAGCCATGAGTCGGCGGGGGATCAGCCCCAGCATTTT
>TRBJ1-1|TRBV27|-|-
CASSVLDRNTEAFF
TGTGCCAGCAGTGTGTTGGACAGAAACACTGAAGCTTTCTTT
>TRBJ1-1|TRBV27|-|TRBD1
CASSLSKQGWGEAFF
TGTGCCAGCAGTTTATCGAAACAGGGGTGGGGTGAAGCTTTCTTT
>TRBJ1-5|TRBV5-4|-|-
CASSPPCESDQPQHF
TGTGCCAGCAGCCCCCCATGTGAGAGCGATCAGCCCCAGCATTTT